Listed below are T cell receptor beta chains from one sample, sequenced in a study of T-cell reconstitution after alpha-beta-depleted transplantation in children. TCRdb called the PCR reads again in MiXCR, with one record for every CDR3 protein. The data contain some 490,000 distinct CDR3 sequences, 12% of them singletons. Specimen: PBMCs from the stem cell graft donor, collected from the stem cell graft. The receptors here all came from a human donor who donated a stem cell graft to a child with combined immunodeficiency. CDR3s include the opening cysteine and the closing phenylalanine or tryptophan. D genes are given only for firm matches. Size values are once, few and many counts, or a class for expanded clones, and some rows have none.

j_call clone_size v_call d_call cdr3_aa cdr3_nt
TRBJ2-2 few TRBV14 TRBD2 CATGTSGENTGELFF TGTGCCACTGGGACTAGCGGGGAGAACACCGGGGAGCTGTTTTTT
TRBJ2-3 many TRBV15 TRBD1 CATSSRQGTDTQYF TGTGCCACCAGCAGTAGACAGGGGACAGATACGCAGTATTTT
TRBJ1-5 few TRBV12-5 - CASGHGVNQPQHF TGTGCTAGTGGTCACGGTGTCAATCAGCCCCAGCATTTT
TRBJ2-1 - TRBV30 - CALRRGFDEQFF TGTGCCTTGAGACGGGGGTTCGATGAGCAGTTCTTC
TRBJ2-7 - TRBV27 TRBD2 CASSTLIAGAFYEQYF TGTGCCAGCAGTACACTAATAGCGGGGGCCTTCTACGAGCAGTACTTC
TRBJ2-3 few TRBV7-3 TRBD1 CASSLGQGAYTQYF TGTGCCAGCAGCTTAGGACAGGGGGCTTATACGCAGTATTTT
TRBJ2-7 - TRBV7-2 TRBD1 CASSSGGPISYEQYF TGTGCCAGCAGCTCAGGGGGCCCAATCTCCTACGAGCAGTACTTC
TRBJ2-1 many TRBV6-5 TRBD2 CASSYSRLAGTNEQFF TGTGCCAGCAGTTACTCCCGGCTAGCGGGGACCAATGAGCAGTTCTTC
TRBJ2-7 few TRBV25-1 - CASSDDLTYEQYF TGTGCCAGCAGTGATGACTTAACCTACGAGCAGTACTTC
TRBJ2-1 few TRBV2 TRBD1 CASLFRGNEQFF TGTGCCAGCCTGTTCAGGGGGAATGAGCAGTTCTTC
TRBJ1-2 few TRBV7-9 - CASSAPAFNYGYTF TGTGCCAGCAGCGCCCCAGCCTTTAACTATGGCTACACCTTC
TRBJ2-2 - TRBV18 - CASSPSLNFLLRDTGELFF TGTGCCAGCTCACCAAGTTTAAACTTCCTCTTGAGAGACACCGGGGAGCTGTTTTTT
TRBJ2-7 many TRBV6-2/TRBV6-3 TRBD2 CASTWTSTHEQYF TGTGCCAGCACCTGGACTAGCACCCACGAGCAGTACTTC
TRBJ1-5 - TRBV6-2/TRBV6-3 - CASSYPPRRSGQPQHF TGTGCCAGCAGTTACCCCCCAAGGAGATCGGGGCAGCCCCAGCATTTT
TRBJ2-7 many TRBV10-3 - CAISPPGAGIGEQYF TGTGCCATCAGTCCCCCCGGGGCAGGGATAGGCGAGCAGTACTTC
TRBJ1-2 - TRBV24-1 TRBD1 CATSPRDSVGYTF TGTGCCACCAGTCCCCGGGACAGCGTAGGGTACACCTTC
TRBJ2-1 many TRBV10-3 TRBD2 CAVGGSSYNEQFF TGTGCCGTCGGGGGGAGCTCCTACAATGAGCAGTTCTTC
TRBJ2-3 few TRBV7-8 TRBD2 CASSLSPSGRSTDTQYF TGTGCCAGCAGCTTATCTCCAAGCGGGAGGAGCACAGATACGCAGTATTTT
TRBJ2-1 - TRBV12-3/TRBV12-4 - CASSLVFNEQFF TGTGCCAGCAGTTTAGTGTTCAATGAGCAGTTCTTC
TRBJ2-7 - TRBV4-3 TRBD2 CASSQEAGSAREQYF TGCGCCAGCAGCCAAGAAGCGGGATCCGCTAGAGAGCAGTACTTC
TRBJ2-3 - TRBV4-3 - CASSQEARLLTNTQYF TGCGCCAGCAGCCAAGAGGCAAGACTCCTAACAAATACGCAGTATTTT
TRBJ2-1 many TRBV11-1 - CASSPGTHADEQFF TGTGCCAGCAGCCCCGGGACTCATGCGGATGAGCAGTTCTTC
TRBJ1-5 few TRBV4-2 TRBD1 CASSRGTGGGQPQHF TGTGCCAGCAGCCGGGGGACAGGGGGCGGTCAGCCCCAGCATTTT
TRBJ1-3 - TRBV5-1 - CASSFGEAGNTIYF TGCGCCAGCAGCTTCGGTGAAGCTGGAAACACCATATATTTT
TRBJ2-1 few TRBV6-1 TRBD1 CASIDRQGFFNEQFF TGTGCCAGCATCGACCGACAGGGATTCTTCAATGAGCAGTTCTTC
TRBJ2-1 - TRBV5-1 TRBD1 CASSLVIGTGDNNEQFF TGCGCCAGCAGCTTGGTCATCGGGACAGGGGACAACAATGAGCAGTTCTTC
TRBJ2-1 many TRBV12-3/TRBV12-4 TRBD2 CASSLHSGGQFF TGTGCCAGCAGCCTCCATAGCGGGGGACAGTTCTTC
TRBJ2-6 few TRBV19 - CASSISGSSGANVLTF TGTGCCAGTAGTATCAGTGGGAGCTCTGGGGCCAACGTCCTGACTTTC
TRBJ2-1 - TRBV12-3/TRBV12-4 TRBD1 CASGQGTGGPNEQFF TGTGCCAGCGGGCAGGGGACAGGGGGGCCCAATGAGCAGTTCTTC
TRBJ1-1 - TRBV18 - CASSPQHSMNTEAFF TGTGCCAGCTCACCACAGCACAGCATGAACACTGAAGCTTTCTTT
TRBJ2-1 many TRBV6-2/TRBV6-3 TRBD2 CASTRTSGSGEQFF TGTGCCAGTACCCGGACTAGCGGGAGCGGGGAGCAGTTCTTC
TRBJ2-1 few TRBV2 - CASSEMGAYNEQFF TGTGCCAGCAGTGAAATGGGGGCCTACAATGAGCAGTTCTTC
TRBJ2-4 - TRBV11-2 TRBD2 CASSYPLAGANIQYF TGTGCCAGCAGCTACCCTCTAGCGGGGGCAAACATTCAGTACTTC
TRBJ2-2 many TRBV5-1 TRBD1 CASSLNRGRAGELFF TGCGCCAGCAGCCTTAACAGGGGCAGGGCCGGGGAGCTGTTTTTT
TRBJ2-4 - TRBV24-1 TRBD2 CATSDSGRSDIQYF TGTGCCACCAGTGACTCCGGGAGGTCGGACATTCAGTACTTC
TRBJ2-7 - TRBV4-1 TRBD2 CASSQGASGGLYEQYF TGCGCCAGCAGCCAAGGGGCTAGCGGGGGCCTGTACGAGCAGTACTTC
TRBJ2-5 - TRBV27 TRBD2 CASSFASGFQETQYF TGTGCCAGCAGTTTTGCTAGCGGTTTTCAAGAGACCCAGTACTTC
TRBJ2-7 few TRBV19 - CASSIGDNSYEQYF TGTGCCAGTAGTATTGGGGACAACTCCTACGAGCAGTACTTC
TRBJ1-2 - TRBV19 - CASSIFRTSYGYTF TGTGCCAGTAGTATCTTCAGGACATCCTATGGCTACACCTTC
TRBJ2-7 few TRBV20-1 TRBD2 CSATIAGGPGSYEQYF TGCAGTGCCACCATAGCGGGAGGGCCAGGGTCGTACGAGCAGTACTTC
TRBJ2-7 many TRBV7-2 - CASSAVPRDYEQYF TGTGCCAGCAGCGCAGTCCCACGGGACTACGAGCAGTACTTC